The 3 T cell receptor beta chains listed next were all sequenced from one sample in a study of blood T cells in healthy people across ages. Together with a sample-barcoded 5' primer, a J-beta primer mix was included in a second PCR lasting about 6 to 11 cycles. TCRdb redid the calling of the 5' RACE reads with MiXCR, one entry per CDR3 protein. The sample yields roughly 2 million distinct CDR3 sequences, less than 50% seen once. The specimen was blood. These receptors all come from a woman in her 40s in good health.

This clonotype was picked up one time. The V and J genes are TRBV14 and TRBJ1-2; D gene uncertain. The CDR3 has 13 residues. The ends were cut back, 4 bases at V and 6 bases at J, with 12 bases in the middle. Germline CDR1 is SGHDN and CDR2 is FVKESK. The DNA of the CDR3 is TGTGCCAGCAGCCCCTACGGACTGGATGGCTACACCTTC. It codes for CASSPYGLDGYTF. The full variable domain, its missing parts supplied by reference TRBV14 and TRBJ1-2, is EAGVTQFPSHSVIEKGQTVTLRCDPISGHDNLYWYRRVMGKEIKFLLHFVKESKQDESGMPNNRFLAERTGGTYSTLKVQPAELEDSGVYFCASSPYGLDGYTFGSGTRLTVV.

The V and J genes are TRBV6-5 and TRBJ2-1, with 10 bases lining up with TRBD1. Germline CDR1 reads MNHEY; CDR2 reads SVGAGI. V was pared by 7 bases and J by 7 bases, with 10 bases of the junction left unmatched. The CDR3 length is 15 residues. DNA of the CDR3: TGTGCCAGCACCTCGACAGGGGGCGCTGGGAATGAGCAGTTCTTC. This codes for CASTSTGGAGNEQFF.

The chain has TRBV6-5 and TRBJ2-5, with D maybe TRBD1 (6 bases). V was cut by 6 bases and J by 7 bases, with 21 bases left in between. CDR3 length: 15 amino acids. Per the germline V gene, CDR1 is MNHEY and CDR2 is SVGAGI. The CDR3 protein is CASRGVSGESRTQYF. As DNA, the CDR3 is TGTGCCAGCAGGGGGGTGTCAGGGGAATCGCGGACCCAGTACTTC.